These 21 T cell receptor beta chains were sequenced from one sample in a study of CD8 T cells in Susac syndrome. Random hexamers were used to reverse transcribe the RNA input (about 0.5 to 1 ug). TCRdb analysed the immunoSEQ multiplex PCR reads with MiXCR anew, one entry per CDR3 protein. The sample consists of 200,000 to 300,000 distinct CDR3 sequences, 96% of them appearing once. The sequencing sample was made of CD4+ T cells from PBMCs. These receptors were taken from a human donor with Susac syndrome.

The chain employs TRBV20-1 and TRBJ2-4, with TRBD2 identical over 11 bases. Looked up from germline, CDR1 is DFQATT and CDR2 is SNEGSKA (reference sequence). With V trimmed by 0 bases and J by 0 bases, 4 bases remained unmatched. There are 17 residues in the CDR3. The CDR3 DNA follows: TGCAGTGCTAGAGATGGTAGCGGGAGGGGAGCCAAAAACATTCAGTACTTC. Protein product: CSARDGSGRGAKNIQYF.

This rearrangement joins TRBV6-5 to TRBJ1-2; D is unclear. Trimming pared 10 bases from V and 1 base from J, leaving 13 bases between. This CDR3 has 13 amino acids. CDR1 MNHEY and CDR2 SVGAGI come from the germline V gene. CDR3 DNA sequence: TGTGCCACTCAACGGACCCTTAACTATGGCTACACCTTC. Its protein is CATQRTLNYGYTF.

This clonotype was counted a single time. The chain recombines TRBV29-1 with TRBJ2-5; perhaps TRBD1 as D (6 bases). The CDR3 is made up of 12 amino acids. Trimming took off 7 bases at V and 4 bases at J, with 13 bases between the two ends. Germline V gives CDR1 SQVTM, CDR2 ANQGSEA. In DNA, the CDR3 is TGCAGCGCAGGGGCCCTTCCAGAGACCCAGTACTTC. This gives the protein CSAGALPETQYF. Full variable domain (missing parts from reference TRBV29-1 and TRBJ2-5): SAVISQKPSRDICQRGTSLTIQCQVDSQVTMMFWYRQQPGQSLTLIATANQGSEATYESGFVIDKFPISRPNLTFSTLTVSNMSPEDSSIYLCSAGALPETQYFGPGTRLLVL.

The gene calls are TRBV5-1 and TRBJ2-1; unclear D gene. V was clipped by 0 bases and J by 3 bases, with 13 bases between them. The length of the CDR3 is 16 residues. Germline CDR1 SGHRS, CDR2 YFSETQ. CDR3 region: CASSLDESVNYNEQFF. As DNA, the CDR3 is TGCGCCAGCAGCTTGGATGAGTCAGTGAACTACAATGAGCAGTTCTTC.

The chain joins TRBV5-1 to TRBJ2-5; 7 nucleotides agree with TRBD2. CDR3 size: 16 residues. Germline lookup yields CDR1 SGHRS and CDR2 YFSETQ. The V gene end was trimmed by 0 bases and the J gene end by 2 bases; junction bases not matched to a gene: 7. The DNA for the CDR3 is TGCGCCAGCAGCTTGGCTGGCGGGAGAGATCAAGAGACCCAGTACTTC. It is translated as CASSLAGGRDQETQYF.

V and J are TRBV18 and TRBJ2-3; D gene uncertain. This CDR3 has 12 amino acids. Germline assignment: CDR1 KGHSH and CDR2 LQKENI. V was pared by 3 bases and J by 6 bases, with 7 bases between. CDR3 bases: TGTGCCAGCTCACCCACGGTTGATACGCAGTATTTT. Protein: CASSPTVDTQYF.

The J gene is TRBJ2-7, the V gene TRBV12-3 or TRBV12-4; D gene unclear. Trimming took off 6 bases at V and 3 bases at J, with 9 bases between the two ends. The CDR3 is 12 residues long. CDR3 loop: CASRDRHYEQYF. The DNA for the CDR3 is TGTGCCAGCAGGGACCGCCACTACGAGCAGTACTTC.

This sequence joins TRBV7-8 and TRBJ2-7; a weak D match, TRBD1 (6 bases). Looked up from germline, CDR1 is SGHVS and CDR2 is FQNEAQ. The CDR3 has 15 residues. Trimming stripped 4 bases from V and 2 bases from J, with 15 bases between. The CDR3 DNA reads TGTGCCAGCAGCTCAATACAGGGCCCTCCCTACGAGCAGTACTTC. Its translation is CASSSIQGPPYEQYF.

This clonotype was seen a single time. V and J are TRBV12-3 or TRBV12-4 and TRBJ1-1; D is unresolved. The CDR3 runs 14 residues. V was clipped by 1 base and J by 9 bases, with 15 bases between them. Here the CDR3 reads CASSLGAEEGQAFF. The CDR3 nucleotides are TGTGCCAGCAGTTTAGGGGCGGAAGAGGGCCAAGCTTTCTTT.

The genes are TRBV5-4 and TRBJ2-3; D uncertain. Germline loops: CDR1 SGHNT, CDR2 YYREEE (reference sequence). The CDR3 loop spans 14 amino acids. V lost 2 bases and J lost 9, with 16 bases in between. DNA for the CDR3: TGTGCCAGCAGCTTTGGATTATCCCCCCTAACGCAGTATTTT. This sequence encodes CASSFGLSPLTQYF.

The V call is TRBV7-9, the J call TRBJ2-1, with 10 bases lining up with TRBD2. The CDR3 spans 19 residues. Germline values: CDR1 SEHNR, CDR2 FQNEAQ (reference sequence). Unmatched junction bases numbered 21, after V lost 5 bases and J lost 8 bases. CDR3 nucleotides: TGTGCCAGCAGCCAGTACAGTTCTAGCGGGAGCTACGTTATCTATGAGCAGTTCTTC. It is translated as CASSQYSSSGSYVIYEQFF.

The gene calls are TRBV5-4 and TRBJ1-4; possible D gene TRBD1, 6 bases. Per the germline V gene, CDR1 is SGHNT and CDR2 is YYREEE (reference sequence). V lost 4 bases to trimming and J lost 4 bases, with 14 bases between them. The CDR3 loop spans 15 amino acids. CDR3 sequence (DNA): TGTGCCAGCAGCCCAGGTGGAGGGGGTAATGAAAAACTGTTTTTT. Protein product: CASSPGGGGNEKLFF.

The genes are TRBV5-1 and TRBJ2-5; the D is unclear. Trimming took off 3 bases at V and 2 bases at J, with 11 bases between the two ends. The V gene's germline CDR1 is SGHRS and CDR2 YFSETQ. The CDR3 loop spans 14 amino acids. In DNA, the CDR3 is TGCGCCAGCAGCTCGCGCCGGAATCAAGAGACCCAGTACTTC. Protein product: CASSSRRNQETQYF. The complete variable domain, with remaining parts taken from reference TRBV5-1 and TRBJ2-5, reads KAGVTQTPRYLIKTRGQQVTLSCSPISGHRSVSWYQQTPGQGLQFLFEYFSETQRNKGNFPGRFSGRQFSNSRSEMNVSTLELGDSALYLCASSSRRNQETQYFGPGTRLLVL.

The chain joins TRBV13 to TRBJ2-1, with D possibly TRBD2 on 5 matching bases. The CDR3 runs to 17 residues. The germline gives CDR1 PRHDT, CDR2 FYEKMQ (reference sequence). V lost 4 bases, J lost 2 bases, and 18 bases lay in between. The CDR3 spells CASSWHLRDLTYNEQFF. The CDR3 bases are TGTGCCAGCAGCTGGCATCTGAGGGATTTGACCTACAATGAGCAGTTCTTC.

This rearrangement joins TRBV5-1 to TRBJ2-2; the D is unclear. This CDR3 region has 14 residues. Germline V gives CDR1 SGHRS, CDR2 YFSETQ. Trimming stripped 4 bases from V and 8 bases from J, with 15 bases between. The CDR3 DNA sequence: TGCGCCAGCAGCCCCCGGATGGAAACGGGGGAGCTGTTTTTT. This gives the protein CASSPRMETGELFF.

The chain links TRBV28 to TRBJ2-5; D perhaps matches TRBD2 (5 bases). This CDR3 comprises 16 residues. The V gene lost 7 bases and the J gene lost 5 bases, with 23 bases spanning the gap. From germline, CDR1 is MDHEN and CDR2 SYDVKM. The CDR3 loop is CASKSFAAGFSETQYF. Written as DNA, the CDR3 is TGTGCCAGCAAAAGTTTCGCCGCGGGCTTTTCGGAGACCCAGTACTTC.

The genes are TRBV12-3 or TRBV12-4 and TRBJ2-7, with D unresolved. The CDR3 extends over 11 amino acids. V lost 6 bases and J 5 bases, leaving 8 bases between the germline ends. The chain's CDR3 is CASRDTHEQYF. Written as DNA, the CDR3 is TGTGCCAGCAGGGATACCCACGAGCAGTACTTC.

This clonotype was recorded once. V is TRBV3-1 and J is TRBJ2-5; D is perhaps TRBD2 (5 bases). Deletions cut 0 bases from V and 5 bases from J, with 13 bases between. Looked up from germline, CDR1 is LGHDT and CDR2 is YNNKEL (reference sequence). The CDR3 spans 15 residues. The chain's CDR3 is CASSQDNRGSETQYF. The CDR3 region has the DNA TGTGCCAGCAGCCAAGATAATAGAGGGAGCGAGACCCAGTACTTC.

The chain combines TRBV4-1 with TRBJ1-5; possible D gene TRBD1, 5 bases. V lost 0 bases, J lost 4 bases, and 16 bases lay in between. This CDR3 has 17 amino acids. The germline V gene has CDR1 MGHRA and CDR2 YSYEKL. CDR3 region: CASSQDGARGWNQPQHF. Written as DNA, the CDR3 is TGCGCCAGCAGCCAAGATGGGGCACGGGGGTGGAATCAGCCCCAGCATTTT.

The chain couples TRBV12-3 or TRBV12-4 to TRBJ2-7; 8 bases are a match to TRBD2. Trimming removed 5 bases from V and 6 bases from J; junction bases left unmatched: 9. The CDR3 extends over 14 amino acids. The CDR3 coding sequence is TGTGCCAGCAGTGAGTCTAGCGGGTTCAGCGAGCAGTACTTC. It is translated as CASSESSGFSEQYF.

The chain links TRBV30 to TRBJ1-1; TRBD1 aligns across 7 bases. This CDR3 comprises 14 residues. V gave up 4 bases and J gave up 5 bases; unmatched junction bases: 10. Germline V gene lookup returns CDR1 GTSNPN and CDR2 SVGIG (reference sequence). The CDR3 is CAWTRTGPRTEAFF. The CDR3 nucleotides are TGTGCCTGGACCCGGACAGGACCGAGGACTGAAGCTTTCTTT.